The T cell receptor (beta chain) described here comes from a study of blood T cell repertoires in COVID-19. About the research overall: Acute-phase and convalescent COVID-19 samples originated in the United States, Italy and Spain. T cells, B-cell-depleted T cells, or PBMCs supplied cDNA or gDNA.

Original methodology: It was from reference gene primer amplification that nucleated cell counts were estimated. TCRdb's copy holds only in-frame clones and misses some; the assay was immunoSEQ multiplex PCR. That table supplies the V and J calls and clone size; D and trimming were determined from the DNA. The table has about 300,000 clones, around 92% seen once. Followed over time, Seattle patients had been enrolled while infection was active. The CDR3 runs 12 residues. V lost 6 bases and J lost 5; bases outside the gene matches: 2. Germline V gives CDR1 KGHSH, CDR2 LQKENI. The clonotype originates from a woman in her 30s with COVID-19, enrolled during active disease. Material: peripheral blood. This chain links TRBV18 with TRBJ2-3, with 7 bases that match TRBD2. The CDR3 DNA reads TGTGCCAGCTCTACTAGCGTAGATACGCAGTATTTT. This translates into CASSTSVDTQYF.